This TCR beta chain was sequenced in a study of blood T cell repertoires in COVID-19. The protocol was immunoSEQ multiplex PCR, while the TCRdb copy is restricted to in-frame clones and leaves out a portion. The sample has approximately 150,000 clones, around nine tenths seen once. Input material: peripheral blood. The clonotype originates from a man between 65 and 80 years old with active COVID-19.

CDR3 sequence reads: CASSLLEGQGYGYTF. The CDR3 DNA reads as TGTGCCAGCAGTTTATTGGAGGGACAGGGCTATGGCTACACCTTC. The chain has TRBV28 and TRBJ1-2, with 9 bases aligning to TRBD1. With 1 base clipped from V and 4 bases from J, the junction kept 4 bases outside the gene matches. The germline V gene has CDR1 MDHEN and CDR2 SYDVKM. This CDR3 region has 15 residues.